This TCR beta chain was documented in a study of OX40 agonist ivuxolimab in advanced cancers. Study-level points and caveats: Partial responders at 0.1-3.0 mg/kg had among the lowest clonal expansion. There were, on average, more expanded clones in CD8+ T cells than in CD4+. At doses 0.1 to 3.0 mg/kg, CD4+ and CD8+ clones expanded.

A note on this clone: Its cognate antigen is unknown.

Sequencing was performed with immunoSEQ multiplex PCR; in TCRdb, only in-frame clones are kept and a portion is missing. The sample includes over 40,000 clones, 70% to 90% of them seen just once. CDR1 MDHEN and CDR2 SYDVKM come from the germline V gene. This CDR3 is 15 amino acids long. Trimming shortened V by 2 bases and J by 7 bases, and 18 bases separated the two germline ends. The sample was CD4+ or CD8+ T cells sorted from blood, taken in a trial of the OX40 agonist ivuxolimab. The TCR sequence derives from an adult with an advanced solid tumor such as melanoma, head and neck, liver or kidney cancer. The chain links TRBV28 to TRBJ2-7; no clear D. The DNA for the CDR3 is TGTGCCAGCAGTTTAAGGGCAGGCCTCCCTTGGGAGCAGTACTTC. Translation gives CASSLRAGLPWEQYF.